The following is a TCR beta chain sequence with its context. Antigen unknown. The germline V gene has CDR1 MNHEY and CDR2 SMNVEV (reference sequence). Trimming stripped 5 bases from V and 2 bases from J, with 13 bases between. There are 15 residues in the CDR3. 60 Vbeta and 13 Jbeta primers were used in PCR. Only in-frame clones appear in the TCRdb table, and some are missing; sequencing was by immunoSEQ multiplex PCR. The sample spans just under 90,000 clones; the ten largest clones claim approximately 6%. The entry originates in a study of cytomegalovirus exposure and HLA in healthy donors. Study-level points and caveats: V- and J-gene trimming in TCR beta was tied to a missense DCLRE1C variant by an analysis performed later. TCR beta chains associated with HLA were, in a later analysis, more clonally expanded than equally common others.

The sample was PBMCs. The TCR was taken from a girl between 10 and 17 years old in good health and CMV-seropositive. The genes are TRBV27 and TRBJ2-1; D is perhaps TRBD2 (5 bases). In nucleotides, the CDR3 is TGTGCCAGCAGTAAAACTAGACTCACCTACAATGAGCAGTTCTTC. Amino acid sequence: CASSKTRLTYNEQFF.